Described below is a single T cell receptor (beta chain) sequence and its context. What it binds is unknown. TCR beta CDR3 was sequenced at survey depth on immunoSEQ. Measured with immunoSEQ multiplex PCR; TCRdb has only the in-frame clones, and not every one. Of around 6,100 clones in the sample, 65% to 70% are singletons; the top ten hold less than 50%. These data belong to a study of CD8 T cell repertoires and HIV-1 epitope variants. Across the whole study: T cells were stimulated with Twenty-five Gag and Nef peptides separately. Tested: three Gag epitope families, Nef HW9 and YT9. Autologous T cell-negative cells served as antigen-presenting cells in equal numbers.

Trimming at V came to 5 bases and at J to 3 bases, leaving 7 bases not matched to a gene. Germline CDR1 is MNHEY and CDR2 is SMNVEV (reference sequence). The CDR3 is made up of 15 amino acids. This clonotype was sampled from a male donor with HIV. The specimen sequenced was cultured CD8+ T cells derived from PBMCs. This chain links TRBV27 with TRBJ2-3, with 8 bases aligning to TRBD2. The CDR3 region is CASSPSGGGTDTQYF. The CDR3 bases are TGTGCCAGCAGTCCCTCCGGCGGGGGGACAGATACGCAGTATTTT.